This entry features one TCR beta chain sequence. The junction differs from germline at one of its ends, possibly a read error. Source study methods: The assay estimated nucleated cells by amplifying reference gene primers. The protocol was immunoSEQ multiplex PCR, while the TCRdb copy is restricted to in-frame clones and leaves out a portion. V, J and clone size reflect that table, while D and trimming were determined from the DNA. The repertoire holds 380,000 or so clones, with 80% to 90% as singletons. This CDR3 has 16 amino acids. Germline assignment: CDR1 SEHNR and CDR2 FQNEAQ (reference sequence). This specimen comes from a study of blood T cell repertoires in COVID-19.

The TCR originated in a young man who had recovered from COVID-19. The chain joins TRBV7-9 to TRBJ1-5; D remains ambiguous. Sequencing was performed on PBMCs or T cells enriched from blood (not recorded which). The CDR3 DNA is TGTGCCAGCAGCCTAGCTAGATACGGGGACAATCAGCCCCAGCATTTT. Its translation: CASSLARYGDNQPQHF.